A selection of T cell receptor beta chains follows, all from one sample in a study of blood T cell repertoires in COVID-19. Repertoires were generated with immunoSEQ multiplex PCR, while TCRdb's copy carries only in-frame clones and drops some. The profile covers 230,000 or so clones, with around 80% appearing a single time and about 1.5% taken by the ten largest. The material sequenced was peripheral blood. Source of these receptors: a woman between 35 and 50 years old who had recovered from COVID-19. Each CDR3 is given with its conserved first and last residue. The D gene is left open where the match is weak. The size field is filled for only some rows; it gives once, few, many or a size class.

>TRBJ1-1|15|TRBV5-8|NA|NA
TGTGCCAGCAATCGCCCGGGTGGAGAGAACACTGAAGCTTTCTTT
CASNRPGGENTEAFF
>TRBJ1-5|15|TRBV2|few|NA
TGTGCCAGCAGTGAATTACAGTATAGCAATCAGCCCCAGCATTTT
CASSELQYSNQPQHF
>TRBJ1-1|12|TRBV18|NA|NA
TGTGCCAGCTCACCATACGGGGCTGAAGCTTTCTTT
CASSPYGAEAFF
>TRBJ1-2|16|TRBV5-1|NA|NA
TGCGCCAGCAGCTTCGGGCAGGGAAGACGTTCGGATGGCTACACCTTC
CASSFGQGRRSDGYTF
>TRBJ1-2|14|TRBV6-6|NA|NA
TGTGCCAGCAGTTACCCGGGGGATCGGAACGGCTACACCTTC
CASSYPGDRNGYTF
>TRBJ2-3|18|TRBV9|NA|TRBD2
TGTGCCAGTTCCTCGGGACTAGCGGGGCGTCTCTCCGTGGATACGCAGTATTTT
CASSSGLAGRLSVDTQYF
>TRBJ1-1|12|TRBV7-9|NA|TRBD1
TGTGCCAGCAGCTCGACAGGGTATGAAGCTTTCTTT
CASSSTGYEAFF
>TRBJ2-3|15|TRBV7-9|NA|TRBD2
TGTGCCAGCAGCTCACTAGCGGGGGTTTCAGATACGCAGTATTTT
CASSSLAGVSDTQYF
>TRBJ1-4|15|TRBV6-5|NA|TRBD1
TGTGCCAGCAGAACGGGACAGGGACTTAATGAAAAACTGTTTTTT
CASRTGQGLNEKLFF
>TRBJ1-4|16|TRBV6-5|once|TRBD1
TGTGCCAGCAGTTACTCCTCGGGACAGGGGGGTGAAAAACTGTTTTTT
CASSYSSGQGGEKLFF
>TRBJ2-7|15|TRBV5-1|NA|NA
TGCGCCAGCAGCTTCCGGCAGGGGGGTTCCTACGAGCAGTACTTC
CASSFRQGGSYEQYF
>TRBJ1-2|16|TRBV10-3|NA|TRBD1
TGTGCCATCAGTGAGTCGAGGACAGGGGACTTGGGTGGCTACACCTTC
CAISESRTGDLGGYTF
>TRBJ2-7|13|TRBV3-1/TRBV3-2|NA|NA
TGTGCCAGCAGCCAAGATTTGGAGTACGAGCAGTACTTC
CASSQDLEYEQYF
>TRBJ1-1|13|TRBV30|once|NA
TGTGCCTGGAGTTCAGGTCGGGGCACTGAAGCTTTCTTT
CAWSSGRGTEAFF
>TRBJ2-3|12|TRBV29-1|NA|NA
TGCAGCGTTGGCGCCAGGGGAGATACGCAGTATTTT
CSVGARGDTQYF
>TRBJ1-1|14|TRBV29-1|NA|NA
TGCAGCGTTGAAGGTCGGGGGGCAGGGACTGAAGCTTTCTTT
CSVEGRGAGTEAFF
>TRBJ1-1|16|TRBV5-1|NA|NA
TGCGCCAGCAGCTTGGATCGACACAACATGAACACTGAAGCTTTCTTT
CASSLDRHNMNTEAFF
>TRBJ2-7|15|TRBV19|NA|TRBD1
TGTGCCAGTAGTCTGTCCGGGACAGGGAACTACGAGCAGTACTTC
CASSLSGTGNYEQYF
>TRBJ2-7|16|TRBV11-3|NA|NA
TGTGCCAGCAGCCGCCCGAGGTCGGGATCTGGGTACGAGCAGTACTTC
CASSRPRSGSGYEQYF
>TRBJ2-1|14|TRBV18|NA|NA
TGTGCCAGCTCACCTCAGGGAACTTACAATGAGCAGTTCTTC
CASSPQGTYNEQFF
>TRBJ2-1|15|TRBV6-5|NA|TRBD2
TGTGCCAGCAGAGATATAGCGGGGGCCTACAATGAGCAGTTCTTC
CASRDIAGAYNEQFF
>TRBJ1-2|14|TRBV9|NA|NA
TGTGCCAGCAGCGCGGATTCCGGGGACTATGGCTACACCTTC
CASSADSGDYGYTF
>TRBJ1-5|17|TRBV18|NA|NA
TGTGCCAGCTCACCCACAATAGGACAGTATAGCAATCAGCCCCAGCATTTT
CASSPTIGQYSNQPQHF
>TRBJ2-7|15|TRBV10-1|NA|NA
TGCGCCAGCAGTGAGGACGGGGTCTCCCCCTACGAGCAGTACTTC
CASSEDGVSPYEQYF
>TRBJ2-1|16|TRBV7-9|NA|TRBD2
TGTGCCAGCAGCTTCAGCGGACTAGCGGGGGCTAATGAGCAGTTCTTC
CASSFSGLAGANEQFF
>TRBJ2-2|15|TRBV28|NA|TRBD2
TGTGCCAGCAGTCTCCTAGCGGGGGGGACCGGGGAGCTGTTTTTT
CASSLLAGGTGELFF
>TRBJ2-7|14|TRBV7-2|NA|NA
TGTGCCAGCAGCTTCTCTTCACCGACGGGGGAGCAGTACTTC
CASSFSSPTGEQYF
>TRBJ2-3|16|TRBV4-3|NA|TRBD2
TGCGCCAGCAGCCAAGACTCGGCGGGGGGGGGAGATACGCAGTATTTT
CASSQDSAGGGDTQYF
>TRBJ2-7|17|TRBV7-8|NA|NA
TGTGCCAGCAGCTTTGGGGCCGAGAGGACAGTCTCCTACGAGCAGTACTTC
CASSFGAERTVSYEQYF
>TRBJ1-3|15|TRBV7-6|NA|TRBD1
TGTGCCAGCAGCCTTAGACAGGGGGCTGGAAACACCATATATTTT
CASSLRQGAGNTIYF
>TRBJ1-2|17|TRBV18|NA|TRBD1
TGTGCCAGCTCACCACCTTACGGGACAGGGGATGGCTATGGCTACACCTTC
CASSPPYGTGDGYGYTF
>TRBJ2-6|17|TRBV27|NA|NA
TGTGCCAGCAGTTTAGGTTACACAGGGTCAGGGGCCAACGTCCTGACTTTC
CASSLGYTGSGANVLTF
>TRBJ2-7|16|TRBV5-5|NA|TRBD1
TGTGCCAGCAGCTTGGCCGGGACAGGGCTGTCCTACGAGCAGTACTTC
CASSLAGTGLSYEQYF
>TRBJ2-1|11|TRBV28|NA|NA
TGTGCCAGCAGTAGGGGTGGGGAGCAGTTCTTC
CASSRGGEQFF
>TRBJ1-1|14|TRBV6-5|NA|NA
TGTGCCAGCAGTTATTGGGGAGTGGACACTGAAGCTTTCTTT
CASSYWGVDTEAFF
>TRBJ2-7|13|TRBV2|NA|NA
TGTGCCAGCACCCGGGAGCCTTACTACGAGCAGTACTTC
CASTREPYYEQYF
>TRBJ1-6|16|TRBV6-5|few|NA
TGTGCCAGCAGTTACTTTTCAGGGCAGGGAAATTCACCCCTCCACTTT
CASSYFSGQGNSPLHF
>TRBJ1-5|15|TRBV19|NA|NA
TGTGCCAGTACGGAAGGTGACAGAGGCAATCAGCCCCAGCATTTT
CASTEGDRGNQPQHF
>TRBJ2-1|12|TRBV7-3|NA|NA
TGTGCCAGCAGCTCCCAGGGGAATGAGCAGTTCTTC
CASSSQGNEQFF
>TRBJ1-2|19|TRBV7-2|NA|TRBD1
TGTGCCAGCAGCGCCCACAGGGGAGACACGACGTTCGCTAACTATGGCTACACCTTC
CASSAHRGDTTFANYGYTF
>TRBJ1-2|15|TRBV18|NA|TRBD1
TGTGCCAGCTCACCAGGACAGGGGTTCGACTATGGCTACACCTTC
CASSPGQGFDYGYTF
>TRBJ1-3|16|TRBV18|NA|NA
TGTGCCAGCTCACCTGACCAAGGGGCTCTAGGAAACACCATATATTTT
CASSPDQGALGNTIYF
>TRBJ2-2|18|TRBV5-8|once|TRBD2
TGTGCCAGCAGCCCCTGGGGTCTAGCGGGGGAAAACACCGGGGAGCTGTTTTTT
CASSPWGLAGENTGELFF
>TRBJ2-3|14|TRBV19|NA|NA
TGTGCCAGTAGTATCGGGGTAGCCTCAGATACGCAGTATTTT
CASSIGVASDTQYF
>TRBJ2-7|12|TRBV27|few|NA
TGTGCCAGCAGTTTGCGGGGCTACGAGCAGTACTTC
CASSLRGYEQYF
>TRBJ2-3|13|TRBV19|NA|TRBD1
TGTGCCAGTAGCGGGACAGGGGAGGGAACGCAGTATTTT
CASSGTGEGTQYF
>TRBJ1-2|14|TRBV6-5|NA|NA
TGTGCCAGCAGTTACGGTATAGAGAACTATGGCTACACCTTC
CASSYGIENYGYTF
>TRBJ1-1|16|TRBV2|once|TRBD1
TGTGCCAGCTATGGGACAGGAGGGATTCTTGACACTGAAGCTTTCTTT
CASYGTGGILDTEAFF
>TRBJ2-7|16|TRBV6-2/TRBV6-3|NA|TRBD2
TGTGCCAGCAGTTACCACCAGCGGGGTAGAACCTACGAGCAGTACTTC
CASSYHQRGRTYEQYF
>TRBJ2-7|15|TRBV6-1|NA|NA
TGTGCCAGCAGTGAAGCTGGGCTAGCCATCTACGAGCAGTACTTC
CASSEAGLAIYEQYF
>TRBJ1-2|15|TRBV7-2|NA|NA
TGTGCCAGCAGCCAGGGGCAGGACAGAAACTATGGCTACACCTTC
CASSQGQDRNYGYTF
>TRBJ2-7|16|TRBV18|NA|TRBD2
TGTGCCAGCTCACCACCCGGACTAGCGGGGGGGCAAGAGCAGTACTTC
CASSPPGLAGGQEQYF
>TRBJ1-1|14|TRBV7-2|NA|NA
TGTGCCAGCAGCTTACTGACTACGAACACTGAAGCTTTCTTT
CASSLLTTNTEAFF
>TRBJ1-6|16|TRBV5-1|NA|NA
TGCGCCAGCAGCTCGACCCCGGGGGGCGATAATTCACCCCTCCACTTT
CASSSTPGGDNSPLHF
>TRBJ1-5|17|TRBV30|NA|TRBD1
TGTGCCTGGAGGGAGGGACAGGGGGGCGACAGCAATCAGCCCCAGCATTTT
CAWREGQGGDSNQPQHF